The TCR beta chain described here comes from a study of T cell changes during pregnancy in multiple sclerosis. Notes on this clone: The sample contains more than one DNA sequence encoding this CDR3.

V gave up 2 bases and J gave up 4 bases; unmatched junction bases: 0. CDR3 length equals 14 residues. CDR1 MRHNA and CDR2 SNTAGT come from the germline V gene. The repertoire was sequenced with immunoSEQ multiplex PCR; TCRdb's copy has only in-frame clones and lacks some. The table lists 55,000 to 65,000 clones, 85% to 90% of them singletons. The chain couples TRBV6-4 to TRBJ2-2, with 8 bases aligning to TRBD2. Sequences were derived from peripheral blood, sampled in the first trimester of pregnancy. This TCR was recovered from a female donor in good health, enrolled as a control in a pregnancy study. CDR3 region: CASSDRGGTGELFF. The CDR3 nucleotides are TGTGCCAGCAGTGACCGGGGGGGCACCGGGGAGCTGTTTTTT.